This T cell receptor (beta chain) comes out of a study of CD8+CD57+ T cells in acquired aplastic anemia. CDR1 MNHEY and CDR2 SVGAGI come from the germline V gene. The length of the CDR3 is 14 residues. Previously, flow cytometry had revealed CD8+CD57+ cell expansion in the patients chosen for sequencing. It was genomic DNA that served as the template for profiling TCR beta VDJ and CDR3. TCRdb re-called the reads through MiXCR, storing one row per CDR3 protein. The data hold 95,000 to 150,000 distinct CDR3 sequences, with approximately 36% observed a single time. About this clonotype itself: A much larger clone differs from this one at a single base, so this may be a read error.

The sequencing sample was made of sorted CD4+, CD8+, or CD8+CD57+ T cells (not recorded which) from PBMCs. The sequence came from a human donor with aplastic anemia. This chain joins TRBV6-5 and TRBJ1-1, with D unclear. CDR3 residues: CASGYLPRGTEAFF. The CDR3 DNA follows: TGTGCCAGCGGTTACTTGCCTCGAGGGACTGAAGCTTTCTTT.